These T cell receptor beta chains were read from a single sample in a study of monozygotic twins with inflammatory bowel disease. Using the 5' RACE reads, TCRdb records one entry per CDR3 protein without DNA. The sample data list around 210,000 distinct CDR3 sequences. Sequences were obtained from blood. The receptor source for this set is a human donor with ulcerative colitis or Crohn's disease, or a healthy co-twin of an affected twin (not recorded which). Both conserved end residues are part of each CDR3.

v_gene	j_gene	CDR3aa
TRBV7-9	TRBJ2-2	CASSLSLGPVGELFF
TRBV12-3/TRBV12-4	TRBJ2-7	CASSPTGIYEQYF
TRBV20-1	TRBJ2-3	CSARDRGDPTDTQYF
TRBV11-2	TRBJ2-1	CASNLQVLVTSGRGNEQFF
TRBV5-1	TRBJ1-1	CASSSFNTEAFF
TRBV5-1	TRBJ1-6	CASSNRMTGEGSPLHF
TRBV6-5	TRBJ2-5	CASSYASNYETQYF
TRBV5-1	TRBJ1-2	CASSSDSHGYTF
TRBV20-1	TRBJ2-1	CSATGWSYNEQFF
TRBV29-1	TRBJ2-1	CSVEGQEYNEQFF
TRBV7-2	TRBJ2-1	CASSVSGSAHEQFF
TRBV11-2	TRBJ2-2	CASSPGLAATGELFF
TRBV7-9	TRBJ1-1	CASSRLGVGQTEAFF
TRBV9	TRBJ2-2	CASSVRYSTGELFF
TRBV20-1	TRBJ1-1	CSPGDRKNTEAFF
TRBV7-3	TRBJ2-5	CASSLTEWETQYF
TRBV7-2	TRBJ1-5	CASSLVPQGVYNQPQHF
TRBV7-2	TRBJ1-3	CASSLGGQGIYGNTIYF
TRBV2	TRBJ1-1	CAGGTVGNTEAFF
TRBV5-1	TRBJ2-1	CASRSGSYNEQFF
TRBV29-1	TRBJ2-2	CSVAGTRVTGELFF
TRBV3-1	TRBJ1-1	CASSQEGEATEAFF
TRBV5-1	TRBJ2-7	CASSVQDGAYEQYF
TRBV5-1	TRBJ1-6	CASSLGQAIGPLHF
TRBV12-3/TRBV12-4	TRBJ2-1	CASSLGGVGQFF
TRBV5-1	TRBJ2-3	CASSRTGFGGTDTQYF
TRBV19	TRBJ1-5	CASTPSSRNQPQHF
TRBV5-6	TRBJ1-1	CASRKVNRNTEAFF
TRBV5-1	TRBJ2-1	CASSLSTSWGNEQFF
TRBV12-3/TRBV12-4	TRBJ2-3	CASSPGPLGDTQYF
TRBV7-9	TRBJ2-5	CASSPDEETQYF
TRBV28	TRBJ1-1	CASSLPASHTEAFF
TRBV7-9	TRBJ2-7	CASTTASYEQYF
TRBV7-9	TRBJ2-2	CASSLALGLSTGELFF
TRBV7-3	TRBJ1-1	CASSLAGAATEAFF
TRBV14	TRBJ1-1	CASSSHREGGTEAFF
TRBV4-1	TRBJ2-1	CASSQESGDEQFF
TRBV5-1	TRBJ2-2	CASSFGGATGELFF
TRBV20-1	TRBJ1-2	CSARPTGNYGYTF
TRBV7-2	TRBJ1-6	CASSVGTANNSPLHF
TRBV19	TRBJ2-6	CASTRSGGSGANVLTF
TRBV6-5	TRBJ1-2	CASSYSGGFDYGYTF
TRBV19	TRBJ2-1	CASRQDRLPYNEQFF